The TCR beta chain under discussion was sequenced for a study of blood T cell repertoires in COVID-19. Repertoires were generated with immunoSEQ multiplex PCR, while TCRdb's copy carries only in-frame clones and drops some. The sample shows 150,000 to 200,000 clones, 80% of them seen only once. The length of the CDR3 is 17 residues. Germline lookup yields CDR1 LNHDA and CDR2 SQIVND (reference sequence). V lost 5 bases and J lost 0; bases outside the gene matches: 5. This TCR came from a man aged 55 to 70 with acute or convalescent COVID-19. The specimen was peripheral blood. The chain combines TRBV19 with TRBJ2-6, with 9 nucleotides matching TRBD1. CDR3 bases: TGTGCCAGTAGTCCCGGACAGGGGAGCTCTGGGGCCAACGTCCTGACTTTC. It codes for CASSPGQGSSGANVLTF.